These 5 T cell receptor beta chains were sequenced from one sample in a study of blood T cell repertoires in COVID-19. The data were produced by immunoSEQ multiplex PCR, yet TCRdb's version contains in-frame clones alone and is incomplete. The sample has approximately 230,000 clones; about nine tenths are singletons. The sample comprised peripheral blood. Receptors originate from a man aged 30-40 years who had recovered from COVID-19.

CDR3: CARRSGTGGNTGELFF. CDR3 nucleotides: TGTGCCAGACGATCAGGGACAGGGGGGAACACCGGGGAGCTGTTTTTT. The J gene is TRBJ2-2, the V gene TRBV2, with 11 nucleotides matching TRBD1. Per germline, CDR1 SNHLY and CDR2 FYNNEI. The CDR3 is 16 residues long. Trimming removed 9 bases from V and 1 base from J; junction bases left unmatched: 7.

This chain joins TRBV10-3 and TRBJ2-7, with D perhaps TRBD2 (6 bases). The CDR3 extends over 14 amino acids. CDR1 and CDR2 from the germline V gene are ENHRY and SYGVKD. V gave up 6 bases and J gave up 3 bases, with 15 bases separating them. The CDR3 DNA follows: TGTGCCATCAGCAATTCGGGGGTAATCTACGAGCAGTACTTC. As protein: CAISNSGVIYEQYF.

The chain recombines TRBV5-1 with TRBJ1-6, with D possibly being TRBD1 (6 bases). The CDR3 has 14 residues. Germline CDR1 and CDR2: SGHRS and YFSETQ. The ends were cut back, 1 base at V and 7 bases at J, with 9 bases in the middle. This CDR3 is CASSLTGLNSPLHF. CDR3 in DNA: TGCGCCAGCAGCTTGACAGGGTTGAATTCACCCCTCCACTTT.

The rearrangement links TRBV27 to TRBJ1-5; tentative D call: TRBD1 (5 bases). The CDR3 sequence is 15 residues long. Between the trimmed V and J ends, which lost 1 base and 7 bases, there was a span of 14 bases. Looked up from germline, CDR1 is MNHEY and CDR2 is SMNVEV (reference sequence). CDR3: CASSLWGSGGQPQHF. The CDR3 bases are TGTGCCAGCAGTTTATGGGGGTCGGGAGGCCAGCCCCAGCATTTT.

V is TRBV7-8 and J is TRBJ1-2, with a weak D call TRBD1 (5 bases). With 5 bases removed from V and 7 bases from J, the gap between germline ends came to 20 bases. The CDR3 runs 15 residues. Per the germline V gene, CDR1 is SGHVS and CDR2 is FQNEAQ. The CDR3 sequence is CASSPAGREAVGYTF. The CDR3 DNA reads as TGTGCCAGCAGCCCTGCGGGCAGGGAGGCGGTTGGCTACACCTTC.